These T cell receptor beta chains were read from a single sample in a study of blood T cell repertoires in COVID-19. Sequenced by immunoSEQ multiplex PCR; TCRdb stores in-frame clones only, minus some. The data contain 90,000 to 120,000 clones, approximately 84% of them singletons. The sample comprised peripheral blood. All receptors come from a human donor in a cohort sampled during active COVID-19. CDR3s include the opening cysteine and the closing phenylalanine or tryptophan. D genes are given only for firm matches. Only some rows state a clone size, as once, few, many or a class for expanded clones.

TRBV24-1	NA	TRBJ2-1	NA	CATSDSTTPNNEQFF	TGTGCCACCAGTGATTCTACGACTCCAAACAATGAGCAGTTCTTC
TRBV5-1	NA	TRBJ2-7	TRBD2	CASSFSSGLYEQYF	TGCGCCAGCAGCTTCTCTAGCGGACTCTACGAGCAGTACTTC
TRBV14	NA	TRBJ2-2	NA	CASSPQGANTGELFF	TGTGCCAGCAGCCCACAGGGCGCGAACACCGGGGAGCTGTTTTTT
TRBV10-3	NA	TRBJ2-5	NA	CAISESGEGAETQYF	TGTGCCATCAGTGAGTCGGGAGAGGGAGCGGAGACCCAGTACTTC
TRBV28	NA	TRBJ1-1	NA	CASSWVALNTEAFF	TGTGCCAGCAGTTGGGTAGCTCTGAACACTGAAGCTTTCTTT
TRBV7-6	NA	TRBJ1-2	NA	CASSLAHGSNYGYTF	TGTGCCAGCAGCTTAGCGCACGGGTCCAACTATGGCTACACCTTC
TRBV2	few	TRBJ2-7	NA	CASSEARPGRSYEQYF	TGTGCCAGCAGTGAAGCGCGGCCAGGGCGCTCCTACGAGCAGTACTTC
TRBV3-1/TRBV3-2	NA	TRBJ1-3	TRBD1	CASSRTGTGGGNTIYF	TGTGCCAGCAGCCGAACCGGGACAGGCGGAGGAAACACCATATATTTT
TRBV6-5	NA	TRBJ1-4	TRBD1	CASRRTGGLEKLFF	TGTGCCAGCAGAAGGACAGGGGGCCTTGAAAAACTGTTTTTT
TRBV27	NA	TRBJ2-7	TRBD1	CASSFTGVNEQYF	TGTGCCAGCAGTTTTACAGGGGTGAACGAGCAGTACTTC
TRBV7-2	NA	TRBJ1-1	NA	CASSLDRHPSEAFF	TGTGCCAGCAGCTTAGATAGACATCCTTCTGAAGCTTTCTTT
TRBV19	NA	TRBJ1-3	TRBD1	CASTQDRANLGNTIYF	TGTGCCAGTACCCAGGACAGGGCCAATCTTGGAAACACCATATATTTT
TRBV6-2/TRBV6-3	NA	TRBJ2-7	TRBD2	CASSYSSGRADYEQYF	TGTGCCAGCAGTTACTCTAGCGGGAGGGCCGACTACGAGCAGTACTTC
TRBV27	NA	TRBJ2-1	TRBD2	CASSFPGLAGNEQFF	TGTGCCAGCAGTTTCCCGGGACTAGCGGGAAATGAGCAGTTCTTC
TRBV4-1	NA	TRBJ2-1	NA	CASSQEVSGFYNEQFF	TGCGCCAGCAGCCAAGAGGTTAGCGGCTTCTACAATGAGCAGTTCTTC
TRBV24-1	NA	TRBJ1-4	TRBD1	CATSDGTGGNEKLFF	TGTGCCACCAGTGACGGGACAGGGGGGAATGAAAAACTGTTTTTT
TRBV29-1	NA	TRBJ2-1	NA	CSFESYNEQFF	TGCAGCTTCGAGTCCTACAATGAGCAGTTCTTC
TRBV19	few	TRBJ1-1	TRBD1	CASSIQDRGLNTEAFF	TGTGCCAGTAGTATTCAGGACAGGGGATTGAACACTGAAGCTTTCTTT
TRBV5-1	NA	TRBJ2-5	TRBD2	CASSAGLAGEETQYF	TGCGCCAGCAGCGCGGGACTAGCGGGAGAAGAGACCCAGTACTTC
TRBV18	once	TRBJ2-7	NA	CASSPQGMNEQYF	TGTGCCAGCTCACCACAGGGGATGAACGAGCAGTACTTC
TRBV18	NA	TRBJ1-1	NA	CASSPPLYSLNTEAFF	TGTGCCAGCTCACCACCGTTGTACAGCTTGAACACTGAAGCTTTCTTT
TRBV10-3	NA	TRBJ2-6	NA	CAISPPTGAGANVLTF	TGTGCCATCAGTCCGCCAACAGGAGCTGGGGCCAACGTCCTGACTTTC
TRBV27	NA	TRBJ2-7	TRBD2	CASSLTSGSIYEQYF	TGTGCCAGCAGTTTAACTAGCGGGAGCATCTACGAGCAGTACTTC
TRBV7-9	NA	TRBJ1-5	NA	CASSLDLGDYSNQPQHF	TGTGCCAGCAGCTTAGATCTAGGGGATTATAGCAATCAGCCCCAGCATTTT
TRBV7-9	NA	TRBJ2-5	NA	CASSHRTLKAGQETQYF	TGTGCCAGCAGTCACCGGACACTCAAAGCAGGGCAAGAGACCCAGTACTTC
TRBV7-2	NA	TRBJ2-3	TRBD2	CASSLSGQRTDTQYF	TGTGCCAGCAGCCTTAGCGGGCAACGCACAGATACGCAGTATTTT
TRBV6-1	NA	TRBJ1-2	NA	CASSEESASGNYGYTF	TGTGCCAGCAGTGAAGAGTCAGCCTCAGGGAACTATGGCTACACCTTC
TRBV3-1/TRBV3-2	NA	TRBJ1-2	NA	CASSQQAGYGYTF	TGTGCCAGCAGCCAGCAAGCAGGGTATGGCTACACCTTC
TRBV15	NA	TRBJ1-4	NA	CATSRAVGGEGEKLFF	TGTGCCACCAGCAGAGCAGTAGGAGGGGAGGGTGAAAAACTGTTTTTT
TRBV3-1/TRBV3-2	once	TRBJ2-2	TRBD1	CASSQGQGNTGELFF	TGTGCCAGCAGCCAAGGACAGGGGAACACCGGGGAGCTGTTTTTT
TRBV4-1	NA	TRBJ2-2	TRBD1	CASSRYGGDRGNTGELFF	TGCGCCAGCAGCCGCTACGGGGGGGACAGGGGAAACACCGGGGAGCTGTTTTTT
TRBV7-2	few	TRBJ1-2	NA	CASSLNYGYTF	TGTGCCAGCAGCCTTAACTATGGCTACACCTTC
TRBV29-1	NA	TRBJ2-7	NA	CSVEESGLSEQYF	TGCAGCGTTGAAGAATCCGGGTTAAGCGAGCAGTACTTC
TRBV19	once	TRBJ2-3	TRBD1	CASSPGQDADTQYF	TGTGCCAGTAGTCCGGGACAGGACGCAGATACGCAGTATTTT
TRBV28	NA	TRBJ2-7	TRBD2	CASSPAGRHWDSNLYEQYF	TGTGCCAGCAGTCCCGCCGGGAGGCATTGGGACTCAAATTTGTACGAGCAGTACTTC
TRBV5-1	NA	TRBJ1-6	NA	CASSFYSGPNNSPLHF	TGCGCCAGCAGCTTTTACAGTGGTCCAAATAATTCACCCCTCCACTTT
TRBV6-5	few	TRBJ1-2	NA	CASRGLEGRGYTF	TGTGCCAGCAGGGGACTTGAGGGCCGAGGCTACACCTTC
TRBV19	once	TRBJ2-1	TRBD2	CASSIGLVGSYNEQFF	TGTGCCAGTAGTATCGGACTAGTGGGCTCCTACAATGAGCAGTTCTTC
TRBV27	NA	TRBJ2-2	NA	CASSLGSANTGELFF	TGTGCCAGCAGTTTAGGTAGCGCGAACACCGGGGAGCTGTTTTTT
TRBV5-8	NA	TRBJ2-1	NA	CASSWRGHEQFF	TGTGCCAGCAGCTGGCGGGGGCATGAGCAGTTCTTC
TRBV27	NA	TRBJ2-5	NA	CASSFHYQETQYF	TGTGCCAGCAGTTTTCACTACCAAGAGACCCAGTACTTC
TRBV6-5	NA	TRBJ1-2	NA	CASSFRSSSYGYTF	TGTGCCAGCAGTTTCCGGTCCTCTAGTTATGGCTACACCTTC
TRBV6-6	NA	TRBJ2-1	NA	CATRTVSYNEQFF	TGTGCCACTCGGACTGTCTCCTACAATGAGCAGTTCTTC
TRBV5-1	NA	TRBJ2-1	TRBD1	CASSAGQGRYNEQFF	TGCGCCAGCAGCGCCGGACAGGGACGCTACAATGAGCAGTTCTTC
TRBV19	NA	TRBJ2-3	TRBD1	CASRGQGSLTDTQYF	TGTGCCAGTAGGGGACAGGGCTCGCTCACAGATACGCAGTATTTT
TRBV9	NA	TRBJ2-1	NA	CASSVGTSDNEQFF	TGTGCCAGCAGCGTAGGGACTTCCGACAATGAGCAGTTCTTC
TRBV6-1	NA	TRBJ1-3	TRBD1	CASSEATNRDSIRSTIYF	TGTGCCAGCAGTGAAGCGACCAACCGGGACAGCATACGAAGCACCATATATTTT
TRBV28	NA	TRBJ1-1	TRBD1	CASSLGGQGSTEAFF	TGTGCCAGCAGTTTAGGGGGACAGGGGAGCACTGAAGCTTTCTTT
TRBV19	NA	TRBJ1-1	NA	CASSLGPELAAFF	TGTGCCAGTAGTTTGGGGCCCGAACTTGCGGCTTTCTTT
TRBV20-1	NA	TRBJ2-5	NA	CSASSIETQYF	TGCAGTGCTAGTAGCATAGAGACCCAGTACTTC
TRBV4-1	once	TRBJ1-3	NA	CASSQEGAGFGNTIYF	TGCGCCAGCAGCCAAGAAGGGGCTGGGTTTGGAAACACCATATATTTT
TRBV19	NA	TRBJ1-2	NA	CASSITRGLYGYTF	TGTGCCAGTAGTATAACTCGGGGACTGTATGGCTACACCTTC